The 7 T cell receptor beta chains below were found in one sample sequenced in a study of vaccination and CD4 T cells after COVID-19. Sequencing of cultured CD4+ T cell DNA used the Oncomine TCR Beta short-read assay. One entry per CDR3 protein, called by TCRdb with MiXCR from the PCR reads. The table records under 13,000 distinct CDR3 sequences, over 75% of them present only once. Stated treatment: roughly 11-day PBMC culture with coronavirus spike peptide pools or control peptides (ViraFEST assay). Their target antigens are unknown. The specimen was CD4+ T cells from blood, cultured in vitro. The source is a human donor who had recovered from COVID-19.

This clonotype was observed a few times. The V gene is TRBV20-1, the J gene TRBJ2-1; 11 bases map to TRBD2. CDR1 DFQATT and CDR2 SNEGSKA come from the germline V gene (reference sequence). This CDR3 is built from 15 residues. J was trimmed by 4 bases and V by 3 bases; bases with no gene match: 5. CDR3 sequence: CSARASGRSYNEQFF. CDR3 nucleotide sequence: TGCAGTGCTAGGGCTAGCGGGAGGTCTTACAATGAGCAGTTCTTC.

The gene calls are TRBV19 and TRBJ1-2, with D hard to call. Looked up from germline, CDR1 is LNHDA and CDR2 is SQIVND (reference sequence). The CDR3 contains 12 residues. V dropped 5 bases and J dropped 6 bases, with 10 bases sitting between them. The CDR3 loop reads CASSWRTDGYTF. The CDR3 DNA sequence: TGTGCCAGTAGTTGGAGGACGGATGGCTACACCTTC.

This clonotype appeared a single time. V and J are TRBV28 and TRBJ1-5, with D possibly matching TRBD1 (6 bases). Germline values: CDR1 MDHEN, CDR2 SYDVKM. CDR3 length: 16 residues. Trimming took 6 bases from V and 7 from J, leaving 22 bases between them. The CDR3 is CASSRGRTGLLQPQHF. CDR3 DNA sequence: TGTGCCAGCAGCCGCGGCCGCACAGGGTTATTGCAGCCCCAGCATTTT.

The rearrangement uses TRBV7-8 and TRBJ2-2, with TRBD1 identical over 7 bases. Looked up from germline, CDR1 is SGHVS and CDR2 is FQNEAQ. V was clipped by 6 bases and J by 4 bases; unmatched bases: 5. This CDR3 has 14 amino acids. As DNA, the CDR3 is TGTGCCAGCAGTCGACAGGGATTCACCGGGGAGCTGTTTTTT. Translating it yields CASSRQGFTGELFF.

J is TRBJ2-6 and V is TRBV7-8; TRBD1 matches at 8 bases. CDR3 length equals 22 residues. The germline gives CDR1 SGHVS, CDR2 FQNEAQ. V was clipped by 3 bases and J by 0 bases; unmatched bases: 19. The CDR3 sequence: CASSFGAPPIRGHLSGANVLTF. The CDR3 region has the DNA TGTGCCAGCAGCTTCGGTGCCCCCCCAATCAGGGGGCACCTCTCTGGGGCCAACGTCCTGACTTTC.

The chain combines TRBV6-1 with TRBJ2-3; D not certain. This CDR3 region has 12 residues. Germline V lookup: CDR1 MNHNS, CDR2 SASEGT. V lost 5 bases, J lost 4 bases, and 7 bases lay in between. CDR3 bases: TGTGCCAGCAGTCCTATGGCAGATACGCAGTATTTT. As protein: CASSPMADTQYF.

This clonotype was detected only a few times. The chain recombines TRBV7-6 with TRBJ1-5; D is unclear. CDR1 is SGHVS, CDR2 FNYEAQ, per germline. The CDR3 covers 13 residues. The ends were cut back, 2 bases at V and 4 bases at J, with 6 bases in the middle. The CDR3 region is CASSLKVNQPQHF. CDR3 nucleotide sequence: TGTGCCAGCAGCTTAAAGGTGAATCAGCCCCAGCATTTT. Full variable domain (outside the CDR3, taken from reference TRBV7-6 and TRBJ1-5): GAGVSQSPRYKVTKRGQDVALRCDPISGHVSLYWYRQALGQGPEFLTYFNYEAQQDKSGLPNDRFSAERPEGSISTLTIQRTEQRDSAMYRCASSLKVNQPQHFGDGTRLSIL.